This entry is about one TCR beta chain. Time point reported: pretreatment peripheral blood. Diagnoses among patients were locally advanced or metastatic urothelial carcinoma. This sample is drawn from a study of PD-L1 blockade in urothelial cancer. Some clones are missing from TCRdb's copy, which holds only in-frame ones; the method was immunoSEQ multiplex PCR. Of some 50,000 clones in the sample, about 83% were seen once. V dropped 0 bases and J dropped 5 bases, with 11 bases sitting between them. CDR1 and CDR2 from the germline V gene are SGHDT and YYEEEE. CDR3 length: 14 amino acids. Sequenced here: PBMCs, sampled around atezolizumab (anti-PD-L1) treatment. The TCR comes from a woman in her sixties or seventies with urothelial cancer. The V gene is TRBV5-6, the J gene TRBJ1-1, with unresolved D. The CDR3 DNA reads TGTGCCAGCAGCTTGGACGTGTGGCGGACTGAAGCTTTCTTT. This gives the protein CASSLDVWRTEAFF.